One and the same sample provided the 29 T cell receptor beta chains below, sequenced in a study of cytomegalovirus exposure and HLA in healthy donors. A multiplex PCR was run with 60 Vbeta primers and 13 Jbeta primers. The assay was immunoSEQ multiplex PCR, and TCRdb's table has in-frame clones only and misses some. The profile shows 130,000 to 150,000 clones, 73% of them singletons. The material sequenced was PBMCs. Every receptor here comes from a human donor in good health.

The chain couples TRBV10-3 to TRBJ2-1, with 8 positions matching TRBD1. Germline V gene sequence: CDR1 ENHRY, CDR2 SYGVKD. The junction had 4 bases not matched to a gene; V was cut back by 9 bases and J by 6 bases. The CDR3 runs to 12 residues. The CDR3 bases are TGTGCCATTGGGACAGGTAGCAATGAGCAGTTCTTC. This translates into CAIGTGSNEQFF.

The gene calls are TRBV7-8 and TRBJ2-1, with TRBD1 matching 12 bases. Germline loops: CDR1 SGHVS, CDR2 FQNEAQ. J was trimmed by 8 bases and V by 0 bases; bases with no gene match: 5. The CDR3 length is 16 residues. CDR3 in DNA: TGTGCCAGCAGCTTAGCAGGGACAGGGGGCGCCTATGAGCAGTTCTTC. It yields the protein CASSLAGTGGAYEQFF.

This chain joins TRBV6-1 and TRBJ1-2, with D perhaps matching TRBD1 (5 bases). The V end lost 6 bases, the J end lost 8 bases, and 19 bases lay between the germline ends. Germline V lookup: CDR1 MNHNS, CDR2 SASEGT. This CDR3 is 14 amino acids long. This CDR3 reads CASRLRGGVQGYTF. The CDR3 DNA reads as TGTGCCAGCAGATTGCGGGGGGGGGTTCAAGGCTACACCTTC.

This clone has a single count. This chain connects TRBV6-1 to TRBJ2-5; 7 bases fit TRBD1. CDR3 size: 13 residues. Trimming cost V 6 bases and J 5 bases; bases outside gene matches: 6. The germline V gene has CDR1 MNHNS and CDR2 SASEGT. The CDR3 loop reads CASRPTGVETQYF. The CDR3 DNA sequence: TGTGCCAGCAGGCCCACAGGGGTGGAGACCCAGTACTTC.

CDR3 in DNA: TGTGCCAGCAGCTCTGGGACAGGGGGTTTCGGTACGCAGTATTTT. This sequence encodes CASSSGTGGFGTQYF. The chain couples TRBV5-6 to TRBJ2-3; TRBD1 matches 11 bases. The length of the CDR3 is 15 residues. Germline V gene sequence: CDR1 SGHDT, CDR2 YYEEEE. After removal of 3 bases from V and 8 bases from J, the junction contained 8 bases not matched to a gene. Looking up the rest from reference TRBV5-6 and TRBJ2-3 gives the full variable domain: DAGVTQSPTHLIKTRGQQVTLRCSPKSGHDTVSWYQQALGQGPQFIFQYYEEEERQRGNFPDRFSGHQFPNYSSELNVNALLLGDSALYLCASSSGTGGFGTQYFGPGTRLTVL.

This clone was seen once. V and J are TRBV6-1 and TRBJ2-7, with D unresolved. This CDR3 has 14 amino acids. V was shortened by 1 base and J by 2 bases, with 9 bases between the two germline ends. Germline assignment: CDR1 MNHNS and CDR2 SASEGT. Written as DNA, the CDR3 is TGTGCCAGCAGTGAAGGACTGAAGACCTACGAGCAGTACTTC. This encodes CASSEGLKTYEQYF.

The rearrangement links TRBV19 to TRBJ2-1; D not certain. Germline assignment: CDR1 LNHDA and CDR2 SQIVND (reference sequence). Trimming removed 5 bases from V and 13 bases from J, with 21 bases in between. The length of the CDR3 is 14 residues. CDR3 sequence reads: CASSPPFGAIKQFF. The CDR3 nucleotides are TGTGCCAGTAGTCCCCCGTTTGGAGCGATTAAACAGTTCTTC.

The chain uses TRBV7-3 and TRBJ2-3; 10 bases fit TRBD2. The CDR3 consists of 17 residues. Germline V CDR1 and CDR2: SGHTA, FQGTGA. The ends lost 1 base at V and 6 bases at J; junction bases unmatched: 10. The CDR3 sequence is CASSLNGLGAGGDTQYF. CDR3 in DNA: TGTGCCAGCAGCTTAAATGGTCTTGGAGCGGGGGGGGATACGCAGTATTTT.

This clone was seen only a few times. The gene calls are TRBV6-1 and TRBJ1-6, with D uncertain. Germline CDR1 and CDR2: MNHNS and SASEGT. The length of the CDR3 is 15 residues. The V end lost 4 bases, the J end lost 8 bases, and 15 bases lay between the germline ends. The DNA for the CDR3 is TGTGCCAGCAGTGTCGCCCTCCCTATACATTCACCCCTCCACTTT. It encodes CASSVALPIHSPLHF.

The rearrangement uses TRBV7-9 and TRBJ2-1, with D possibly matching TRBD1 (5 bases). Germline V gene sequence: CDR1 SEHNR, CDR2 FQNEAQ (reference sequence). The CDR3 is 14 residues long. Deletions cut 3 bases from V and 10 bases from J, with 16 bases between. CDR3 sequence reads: CASSLGQSPGEQFF. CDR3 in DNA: TGTGCCAGCAGCTTGGGTCAGTCGCCAGGGGAGCAGTTCTTC. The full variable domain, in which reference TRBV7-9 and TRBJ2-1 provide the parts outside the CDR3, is DTGVSQNPRHKITKRGQNVTFRCDPISEHNRLYWYRQTLGQGPEFLTYFQNEAQLEKSRLLSDRFSAERPKGSFSTLEIQRTEQGDSAMYLCASSLGQSPGEQFFGPGTRLTVL.

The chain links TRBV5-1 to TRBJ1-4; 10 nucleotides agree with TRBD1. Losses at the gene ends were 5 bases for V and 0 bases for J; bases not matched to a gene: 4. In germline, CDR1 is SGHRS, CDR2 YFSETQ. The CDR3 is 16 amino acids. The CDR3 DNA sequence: TGCGCCAGCAGTAGGGACAGGGGCGCAACTAATGAAAAACTGTTTTTT. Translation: CASSRDRGATNEKLFF.

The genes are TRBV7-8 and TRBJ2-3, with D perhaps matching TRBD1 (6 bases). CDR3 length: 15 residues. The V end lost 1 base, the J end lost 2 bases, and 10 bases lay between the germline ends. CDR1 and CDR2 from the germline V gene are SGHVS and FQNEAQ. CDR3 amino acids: CASSLGDIYTDTQYF. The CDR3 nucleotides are TGTGCCAGCAGCTTAGGGGACATTTACACAGATACGCAGTATTTT.

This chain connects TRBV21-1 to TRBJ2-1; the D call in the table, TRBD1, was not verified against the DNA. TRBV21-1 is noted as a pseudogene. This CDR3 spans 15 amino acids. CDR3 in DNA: TGTGCCAGCAGCAATTTACACAGCTCCTACAATGAGCAGTTCTTC. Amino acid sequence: CASSNLHSSYNEQFF.

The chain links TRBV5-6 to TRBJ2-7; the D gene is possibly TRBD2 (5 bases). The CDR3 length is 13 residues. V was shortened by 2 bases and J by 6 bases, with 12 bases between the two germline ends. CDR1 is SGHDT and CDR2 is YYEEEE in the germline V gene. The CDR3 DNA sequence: TGTGCCAGCAGCTTATCCCTCGGAGGCGAGCAGTACTTC. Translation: CASSLSLGGEQYF.

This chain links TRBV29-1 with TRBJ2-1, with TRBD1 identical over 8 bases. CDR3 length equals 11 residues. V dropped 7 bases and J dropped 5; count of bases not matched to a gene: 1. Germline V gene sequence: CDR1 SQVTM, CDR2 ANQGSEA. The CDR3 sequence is CSGTGNNEQFF. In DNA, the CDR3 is TGCAGCGGGACAGGGAACAATGAGCAGTTCTTC.

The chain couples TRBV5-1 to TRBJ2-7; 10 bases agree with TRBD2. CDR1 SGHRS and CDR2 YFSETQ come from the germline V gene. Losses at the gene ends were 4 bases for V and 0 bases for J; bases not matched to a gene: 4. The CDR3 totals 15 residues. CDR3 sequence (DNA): TGCGCCAGCAGCCCCCTAGCGGGGGACTCCTACGAGCAGTACTTC. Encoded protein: CASSPLAGDSYEQYF. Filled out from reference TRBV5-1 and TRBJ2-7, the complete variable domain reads KAGVTQTPRYLIKTRGQQVTLSCSPISGHRSVSWYQQTPGQGLQFLFEYFSETQRNKGNFPGRFSGRQFSNSRSEMNVSTLELGDSALYLCASSPLAGDSYEQYFGPGTRLTVT.

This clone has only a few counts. CDR3 loop: CASSVARGGRETQYF. The CDR3 DNA follows: TGTGCCAGCAGCGTAGCAAGGGGGGGGCGTGAGACCCAGTACTTC. This chain joins TRBV9 and TRBJ2-5; TRBD2 might be the D (7 bases). CDR1 is SGDLS, CDR2 YYNGEE, per germline. The CDR3 is 15 amino acids. V gave up 0 bases and J gave up 5 bases, with 14 bases separating them. Filled out from reference TRBV9 and TRBJ2-5, the complete variable domain reads DSGVTQTPKHLITATGQRVTLRCSPRSGDLSVYWYQQSLDQGLQFLIQYYNGEERAKGNILERFSAQQFPDLHSELNLSSLELGDSALYFCASSVARGGRETQYFGPGTRLLVL.

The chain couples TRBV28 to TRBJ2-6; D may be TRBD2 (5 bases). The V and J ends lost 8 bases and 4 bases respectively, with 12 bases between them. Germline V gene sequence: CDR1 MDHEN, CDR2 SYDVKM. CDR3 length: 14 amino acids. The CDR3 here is CASGGLVGANVLTF. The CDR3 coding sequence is TGTGCCAGCGGAGGCCTGGTGGGGGCCAACGTCCTGACTTTC.

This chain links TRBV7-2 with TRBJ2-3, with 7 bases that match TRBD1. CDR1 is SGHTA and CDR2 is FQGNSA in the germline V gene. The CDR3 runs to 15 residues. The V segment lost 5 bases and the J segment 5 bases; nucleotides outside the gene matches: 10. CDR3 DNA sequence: TGTGCCAGCAGCCCAGGGGGACCGCAGGTAGATACGCAGTATTTT. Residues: CASSPGGPQVDTQYF.

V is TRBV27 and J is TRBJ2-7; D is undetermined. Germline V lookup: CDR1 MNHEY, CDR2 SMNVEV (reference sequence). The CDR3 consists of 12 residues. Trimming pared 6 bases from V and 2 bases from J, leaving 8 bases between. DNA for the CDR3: TGTGCCAGCAGAGACTCCCCCTACGAGCAGTACTTC. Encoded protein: CASRDSPYEQYF.

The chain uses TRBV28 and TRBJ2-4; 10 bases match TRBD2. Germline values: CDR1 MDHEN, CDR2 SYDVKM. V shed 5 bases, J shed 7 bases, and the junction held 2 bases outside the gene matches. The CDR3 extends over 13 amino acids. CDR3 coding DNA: TGTGCCAGCAGTAGCGGGGGGGGGAACATTCAGTACTTC. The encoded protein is CASSSGGGNIQYF.

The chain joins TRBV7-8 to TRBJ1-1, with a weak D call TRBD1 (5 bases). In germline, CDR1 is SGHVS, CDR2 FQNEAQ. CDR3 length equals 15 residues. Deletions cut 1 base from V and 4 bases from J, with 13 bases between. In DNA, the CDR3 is TGTGCCAGCAGCTTAGGTTCAAGGGGAAGCACTGAAGCTTTCTTT. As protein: CASSLGSRGSTEAFF.

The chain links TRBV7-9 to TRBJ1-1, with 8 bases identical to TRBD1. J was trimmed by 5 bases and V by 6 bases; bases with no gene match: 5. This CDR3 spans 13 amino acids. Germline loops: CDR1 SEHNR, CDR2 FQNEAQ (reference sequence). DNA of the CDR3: TGTGCCAGCAGAACAGGGGGGGGTACTGAAGCTTTCTTT. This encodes CASRTGGGTEAFF.

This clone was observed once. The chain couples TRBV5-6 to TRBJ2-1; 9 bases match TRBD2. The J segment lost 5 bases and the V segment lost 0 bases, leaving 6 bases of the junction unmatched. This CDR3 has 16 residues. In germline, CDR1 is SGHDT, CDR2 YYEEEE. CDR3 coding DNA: TGTGCCAGCAGCTTGGTACCTAGCGGGGATAACAATGAGCAGTTCTTC. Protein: CASSLVPSGDNNEQFF.

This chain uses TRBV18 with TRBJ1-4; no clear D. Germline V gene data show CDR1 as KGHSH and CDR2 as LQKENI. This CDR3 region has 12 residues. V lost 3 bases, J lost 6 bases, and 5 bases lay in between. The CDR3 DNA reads TGTGCCAGCTCACCGGACTATGAAAAACTGTTTTTT. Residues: CASSPDYEKLFF.

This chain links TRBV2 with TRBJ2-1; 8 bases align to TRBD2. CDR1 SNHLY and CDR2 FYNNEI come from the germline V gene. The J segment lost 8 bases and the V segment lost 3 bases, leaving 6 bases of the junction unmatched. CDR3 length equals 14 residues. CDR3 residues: CASSDSGGRDEQFF. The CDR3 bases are TGTGCCAGCAGTGACTCGGGAGGGCGGGATGAGCAGTTCTTC.

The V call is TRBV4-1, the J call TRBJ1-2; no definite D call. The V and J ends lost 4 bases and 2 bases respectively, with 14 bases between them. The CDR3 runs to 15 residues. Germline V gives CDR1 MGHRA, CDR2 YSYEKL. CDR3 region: CASSRYPHRNYGYTF. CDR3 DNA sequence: TGCGCCAGCAGCCGATACCCCCACAGAAACTATGGCTACACCTTC.

The CDR3 DNA reads TGTGCCAGCCGTCCAACCGGGACAGGCTATGGCTACACCTTC. Its protein product is CASRPTGTGYGYTF. This sequence joins TRBV6-4 and TRBJ1-2; TRBD1 matches 8 bases. Germline CDR1 is MRHNA and CDR2 is SNTAGT. V shed 8 bases, J shed 4 bases, and the junction held 9 bases outside the gene matches. The CDR3 length is 14 residues.

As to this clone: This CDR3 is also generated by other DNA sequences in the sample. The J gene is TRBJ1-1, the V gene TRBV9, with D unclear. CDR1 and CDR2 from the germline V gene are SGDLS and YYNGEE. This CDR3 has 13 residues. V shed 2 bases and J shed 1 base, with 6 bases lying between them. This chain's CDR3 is CASSVERNTEAFF. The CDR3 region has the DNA TGTGCCAGCAGCGTCGAGCGGAACACTGAAGCTTTCTTT.